Listed below are T cell receptor beta chains from one sample, sequenced in a study of cytomegalovirus exposure and HLA in healthy donors. TCRdb keeps only in-frame clones here, not all; method: immunoSEQ multiplex PCR. The sample totals about 140,000 clones; its top ten clones hold 2% to 3%. Sequenced input: PBMCs. These receptors were taken from a man aged 40-49 years in good health and CMV-seronegative. The CDR3 runs from the conserved cysteine through the conserved F or W. Fields, in order: CDR3 protein, CDR3 DNA, J gene, D gene, V gene, CDR3 length. The D gene is left open where the match is weak.

CDR3aa: CASSIYRDREGNYGYTF; CDR3nt: TGTGCCAGTAGTATCTACCGGGACAGGGAGGGGAACTATGGCTACACCTTC; j_gene: TRBJ1-2; d_gene: TRBD1; v_gene: TRBV19; len: 17
CDR3aa: CASQGTGGLYEQYF; CDR3nt: TGCGCCAGCCAAGGGACAGGGGGCTTATACGAGCAGTACTTC; j_gene: TRBJ2-7; d_gene: TRBD1; v_gene: TRBV10-2; len: 14
CDR3aa: CASSVDRGLGTEAFF; CDR3nt: TGTGCCAGCAGCGTGGACAGGGGGTTGGGCACTGAAGCTTTCTTT; j_gene: TRBJ1-1; d_gene: TRBD1; v_gene: TRBV5-4; len: 15
CDR3aa: CASSLRGQETQYF; CDR3nt: TGTGCCAGCAGCTTGAGGGGGCAAGAGACCCAGTACTTC; j_gene: TRBJ2-5; d_gene: .; v_gene: TRBV5-5; len: 13
CDR3aa: CASSSGSRGMNTEAFF; CDR3nt: TGTGCCAGCAGCTCTGGGAGCAGGGGGATGAACACTGAAGCTTTCTTT; j_gene: TRBJ1-1; d_gene: TRBD1; v_gene: TRBV7-2; len: 16
CDR3aa: CASSFSDRLNTEAFF; CDR3nt: TGTGCCAGCAGCTTCTCAGACAGGCTGAACACTGAAGCTTTCTTT; j_gene: TRBJ1-1; d_gene: .; v_gene: TRBV6-1; len: 15
CDR3aa: CASSNAYEQYF; CDR3nt: TGCGCCAGCAGTAACGCCTACGAGCAGTACTTC; j_gene: TRBJ2-7; d_gene: .; v_gene: TRBV5-1; len: 11
CDR3aa: CASTISTPNTEAFF; CDR3nt: TGTGCCAGCACCATATCTACCCCGAACACTGAAGCTTTCTTT; j_gene: TRBJ1-1; d_gene: .; v_gene: TRBV28; len: 14
CDR3aa: CASSSGSKGEQYF; CDR3nt: TGTGCCAGCAGCTCGGGGTCCAAGGGCGAGCAGTACTTC; j_gene: TRBJ2-7; d_gene: .; v_gene: TRBV7-3; len: 13
CDR3aa: CASSLDSLSGGANIQYF; CDR3nt: TGTGCCAGCAGCTTAGATTCCCTTAGCGGGGGGGCAAACATTCAGTACTTC; j_gene: TRBJ2-4; d_gene: TRBD2; v_gene: TRBV11-2; len: 17
CDR3aa: CASSLALRALASNEQFF; CDR3nt: TGCGCCAGCAGCTTGGCCCTCAGGGCTTTAGCCTCCAATGAGCAGTTCTTC; j_gene: TRBJ2-1; d_gene: .; v_gene: TRBV5-1; len: 17
CDR3aa: CASSRDRSYGYTF; CDR3nt: TGTGCCAGCAGCCGCGACAGGAGCTATGGCTACACCTTC; j_gene: TRBJ1-2; d_gene: .; v_gene: TRBV6-5; len: 13
CDR3aa: CASSPSGGGQVNSPLHF; CDR3nt: TGCGCCAGCAGCCCTAGCGGTGGGGGGCAAGTTAATTCACCCCTCCACTTT; j_gene: TRBJ1-6; d_gene: .; v_gene: TRBV4-3; len: 17
CDR3aa: CASSLEWSRDGRFVRTLHF; CDR3nt: TGTGCCAGCAGCTTGGAGTGGTCCCGGGACGGGAGGTTCGTTAGGACCCTCCACTTT; j_gene: TRBJ1-6; d_gene: .; v_gene: TRBV5-8; len: 19
CDR3aa: CASSQEEVGQPQHF; CDR3nt: TGTGCCAGCAGCCAAGAAGAGGTTGGACAGCCCCAGCATTTT; j_gene: TRBJ1-5; d_gene: .; v_gene: TRBV4-2; len: 14
CDR3aa: CASTSQWHSNTEAFF; CDR3nt: TGTGCCAGCACCTCCCAGTGGCATAGCAACACTGAAGCTTTCTTT; j_gene: TRBJ1-1; d_gene: .; v_gene: TRBV25-1; len: 15
CDR3aa: CASSRREGEYSETQYF; CDR3nt: TGTGCCAGCAGCCGCAGAGAGGGAGAATATTCGGAGACCCAGTACTTC; j_gene: TRBJ2-5; d_gene: .; v_gene: TRBV5-5; len: 16
CDR3aa: CASNPSTGSNQPQHF; CDR3nt: TGTGCCAGCAACCCATCGACAGGGAGCAATCAGCCCCAGCATTTT; j_gene: TRBJ1-5; d_gene: TRBD1; v_gene: TRBV2; len: 15
CDR3aa: CASSVSTGWDYGYTF; CDR3nt: TGTGCCAGCAGCGTTTCGACAGGGTGGGACTATGGCTACACCTTC; j_gene: TRBJ1-2; d_gene: TRBD1; v_gene: TRBV9; len: 15
CDR3aa: CASSSGGPGTEAFF; CDR3nt: TGTGCCAGCAGCTCCGGGGGGCCGGGGACTGAAGCTTTCTTT; j_gene: TRBJ1-1; d_gene: .; v_gene: TRBV7-3; len: 14
CDR3aa: CASSARDRGLLEPQHF; CDR3nt: TGTGCCAGCAGCGCCCGGGACAGGGGTTTGTTAGAGCCCCAGCATTTT; j_gene: TRBJ1-5; d_gene: TRBD1; v_gene: TRBV5-6; len: 16
CDR3aa: CASSIDEGHGGYTF; CDR3nt: TGTGCCAGTAGTATAGATGAGGGTCACGGTGGCTACACCTTC; j_gene: TRBJ1-2; d_gene: .; v_gene: TRBV19; len: 14
CDR3aa: CASSPRGGDRGNEQFF; CDR3nt: TGTGCCAGCAGCCCCCGGGGTGGGGACAGGGGCAATGAGCAGTTCTTC; j_gene: TRBJ2-1; d_gene: TRBD1; v_gene: TRBV7-9; len: 16
CDR3aa: CASSSRGRPQETQYF; CDR3nt: TGTGCCAGCAGTTCCCGAGGCCGGCCCCAAGAGACCCAGTACTTC; j_gene: TRBJ2-5; d_gene: .; v_gene: TRBV27; len: 15
CDR3aa: CASSLLKGVNTEAFF; CDR3nt: TGTGCCAGCAGCTTACTGAAGGGAGTGAACACTGAAGCTTTCTTT; j_gene: TRBJ1-1; d_gene: .; v_gene: TRBV7-9; len: 15
CDR3aa: CASSPRQGQGSPLHF; CDR3nt: TGTGCCAGCAGCCCCAGACAGGGTCAGGGTTCACCCCTCCACTTT; j_gene: TRBJ1-6; d_gene: TRBD1; v_gene: TRBV7-2; len: 15
CDR3aa: CASSVADTNSGNTIYF; CDR3nt: TGTGCCAGCAGCGTAGCGGACACCAACTCTGGAAACACCATATATTTT; j_gene: TRBJ1-3; d_gene: .; v_gene: TRBV9; len: 16
CDR3aa: CATSAGTIQFF; CDR3nt: TGTGCCACCAGCGCAGGGACAATACAGTTCTTC; j_gene: TRBJ2-1; d_gene: .; v_gene: TRBV15; len: 11
CDR3aa: CASTQVAGVQPQHF; CDR3nt: TGTGCCAGCACCCAGGTGGCAGGGGTTCAGCCCCAGCATTTT; j_gene: TRBJ1-5; d_gene: .; v_gene: TRBV6-6; len: 14
CDR3aa: CASSSFRDREIYEQYF; CDR3nt: TGTGCCAGCAGCTCTTTCAGGGACAGGGAGATCTACGAGCAGTACTTC; j_gene: TRBJ2-7; d_gene: TRBD1; v_gene: TRBV7-9; len: 16
CDR3aa: CAITTSTNTGELFF; CDR3nt: TGTGCCATCACTACTTCCACTAACACCGGGGAGCTGTTTTTT; j_gene: TRBJ2-2; d_gene: .; v_gene: TRBV10-3; len: 14
CDR3aa: CASRFTGAYSNQPQHF; CDR3nt: TGTGCCAGCAGGTTTACTGGGGCCTATAGCAATCAGCCCCAGCATTTT; j_gene: TRBJ1-5; d_gene: .; v_gene: TRBV28; len: 16
CDR3aa: CASSSGQVGYTF; CDR3nt: TGTGCCAGCAGTTCCGGACAGGTCGGCTACACCTTC; j_gene: TRBJ1-2; d_gene: TRBD1; v_gene: TRBV2; len: 12
CDR3aa: CASSQTTGTRDSPLHF; CDR3nt: TGCGCCAGCAGCCAGACGACAGGGACCCGGGATTCACCCCTCCACTTT; j_gene: TRBJ1-6; d_gene: TRBD1; v_gene: TRBV4-3; len: 16
CDR3aa: CASSSPSGGRNEQFF; CDR3nt: TGTGCCAGCAGTTCCCCTAGCGGGGGGAGGAATGAGCAGTTCTTC; j_gene: TRBJ2-1; d_gene: TRBD2; v_gene: TRBV6-5; len: 15
CDR3aa: CASSWGDTEAFF; CDR3nt: TGTGCCAGCAGCTGGGGGGACACTGAAGCTTTCTTT; j_gene: TRBJ1-1; d_gene: .; v_gene: TRBV7-9; len: 12
CDR3aa: CASLDRTNYGYTF; CDR3nt: TGTGCCAGCCTCGACAGGACTAACTATGGCTACACCTTC; j_gene: TRBJ1-2; d_gene: .; v_gene: TRBV19; len: 13
CDR3aa: CASSIDQTVLYF; CDR3nt: TGTGCCAGTAGTATAGATCAGACAGTTCTATACTTC; j_gene: TRBJ2-7; d_gene: .; v_gene: TRBV19; len: 12
CDR3aa: CASSLLPLAGGDNEQFF; CDR3nt: TGTGCCAGCAGCTTACTGCCACTAGCGGGGGGAGACAATGAGCAGTTCTTC; j_gene: TRBJ2-1; d_gene: TRBD2; v_gene: TRBV7-3; len: 17
CDR3aa: CASSYQGQGTDTQYF; CDR3nt: TGTGCCAGCAGTTATCAAGGACAGGGCACAGATACGCAGTATTTT; j_gene: TRBJ2-3; d_gene: TRBD1; v_gene: TRBV6-5; len: 15
CDR3aa: CASSRMSVAEAFF; CDR3nt: TGTGCCAGCAGCAGGATGAGTGTCGCTGAAGCTTTCTTT; j_gene: TRBJ1-1; d_gene: .; v_gene: TRBV28; len: 13